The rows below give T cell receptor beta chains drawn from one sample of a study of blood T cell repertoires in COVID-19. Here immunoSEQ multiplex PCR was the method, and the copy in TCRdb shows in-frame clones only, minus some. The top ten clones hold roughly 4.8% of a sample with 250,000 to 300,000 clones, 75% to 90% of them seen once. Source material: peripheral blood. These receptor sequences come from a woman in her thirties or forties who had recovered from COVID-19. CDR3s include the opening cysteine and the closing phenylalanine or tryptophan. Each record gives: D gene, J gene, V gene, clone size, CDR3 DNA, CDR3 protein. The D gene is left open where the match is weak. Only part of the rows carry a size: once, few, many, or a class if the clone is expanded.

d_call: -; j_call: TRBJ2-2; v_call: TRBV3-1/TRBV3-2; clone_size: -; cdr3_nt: TGTGCCAGCAGCCCGGGGGACTTCAGCACCGGGGAGCTGTTTTTT; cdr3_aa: CASSPGDFSTGELFF
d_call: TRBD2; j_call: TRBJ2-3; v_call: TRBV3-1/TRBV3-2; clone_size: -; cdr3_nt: TGTGCCAGCAGCCAAGGTAAGCGGGAGGGTGGATACACAGATACGCAGTATTTT; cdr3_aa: CASSQGKREGGYTDTQYF
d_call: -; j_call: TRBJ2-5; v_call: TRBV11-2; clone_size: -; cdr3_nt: TGTGCCAGCAGCTTAGACCGTGCTGTGGCTGGAGAGACCCAGTACTTC; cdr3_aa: CASSLDRAVAGETQYF
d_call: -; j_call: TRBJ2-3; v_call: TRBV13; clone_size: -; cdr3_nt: TGTGCCAGCAGCTTAGACCAAGCTGCAGATACGCAGTATTTT; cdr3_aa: CASSLDQAADTQYF
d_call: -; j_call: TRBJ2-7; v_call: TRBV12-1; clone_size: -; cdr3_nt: TGTGCCACTCGTTGGACTAGCGGGTACGAGCAGTACTTC; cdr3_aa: CATRWTSGYEQYF
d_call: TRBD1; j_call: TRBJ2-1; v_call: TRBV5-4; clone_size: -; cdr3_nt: TGTGCCAGCAGCTTGCCGACAGGGGGATCCTACAATGAGCAGTTCTTC; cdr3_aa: CASSLPTGGSYNEQFF
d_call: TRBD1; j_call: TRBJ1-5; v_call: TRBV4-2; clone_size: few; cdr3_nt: TGTGCCAGCAGCCAAGATACTGCCAGGGGGCCATCAACGGAGCCCCAGCATTTT; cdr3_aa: CASSQDTARGPSTEPQHF
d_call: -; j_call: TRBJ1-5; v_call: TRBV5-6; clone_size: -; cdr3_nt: TGTGCCAGCAGCTTACGGGGTGCGAGCAATCAGCCCCAGCATTTT; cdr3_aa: CASSLRGASNQPQHF
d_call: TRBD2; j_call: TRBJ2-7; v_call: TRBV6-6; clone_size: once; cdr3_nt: TGTGCCAGCAGTGGCCTGGGGCGGGGGGGCACTTACGAGCAGTACTTC; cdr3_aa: CASSGLGRGGTYEQYF
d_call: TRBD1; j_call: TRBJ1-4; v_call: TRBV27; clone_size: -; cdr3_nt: TGTGCCAGCAGTTCGACAGGGGATAGGTATGAAAAACTGTTTTTT; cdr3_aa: CASSSTGDRYEKLFF
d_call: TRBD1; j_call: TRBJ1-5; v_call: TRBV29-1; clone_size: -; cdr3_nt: TGCAGTGTCGGACAGGGAATGGATCAGCCCCAGCATTTT; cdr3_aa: CSVGQGMDQPQHF
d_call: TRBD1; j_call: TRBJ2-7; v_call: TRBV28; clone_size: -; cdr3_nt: TGTGCCAGCAGTTTGGGCAGGGGGCTCTACGAGCAGTACTTC; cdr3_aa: CASSLGRGLYEQYF
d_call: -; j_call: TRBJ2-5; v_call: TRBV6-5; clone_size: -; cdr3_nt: TGTGCCAGCAGTTACGAAGGGACATCGACCCAGTACTTC; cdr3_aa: CASSYEGTSTQYF
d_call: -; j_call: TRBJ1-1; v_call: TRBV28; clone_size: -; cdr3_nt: TGTGCCAGCAGCTACAGGGAAAGGAAAGATTTT; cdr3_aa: CASSYRERKDF
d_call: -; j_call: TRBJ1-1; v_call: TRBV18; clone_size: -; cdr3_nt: TGTGCCAGCTCACCCGGGACAAGTGACACTGAAGCTTTCTTT; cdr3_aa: CASSPGTSDTEAFF
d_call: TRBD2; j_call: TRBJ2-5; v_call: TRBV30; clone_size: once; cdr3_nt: TGTGCCTGGAGCCCTCCGGTGTGGGGGGGATATCAAGAGACCCAGTACTTC; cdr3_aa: CAWSPPVWGGYQETQYF
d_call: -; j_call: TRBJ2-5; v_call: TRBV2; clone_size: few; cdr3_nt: TGTGCCAGCAGTGATACCATGGGAGGAGAGACCCAGTACTTC; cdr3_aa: CASSDTMGGETQYF